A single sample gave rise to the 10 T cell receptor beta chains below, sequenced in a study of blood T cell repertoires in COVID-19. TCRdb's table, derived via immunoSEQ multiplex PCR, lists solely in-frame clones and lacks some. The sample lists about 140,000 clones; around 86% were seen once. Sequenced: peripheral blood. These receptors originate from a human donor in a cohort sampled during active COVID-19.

The DNA for the CDR3 is TGTGCCAGCAGCCCCCGGATAGCGGGGGAGACCCAGTACTTC. Amino acid sequence: CASSPRIAGETQYF. This chain connects TRBV9 to TRBJ2-5; 8 bases line up with TRBD2. CDR1 is SGDLS and CDR2 is YYNGEE in the germline V gene. This CDR3 is 14 amino acids long. V shed 4 bases and J 5 bases; nucleotides not matched to a gene: 7.

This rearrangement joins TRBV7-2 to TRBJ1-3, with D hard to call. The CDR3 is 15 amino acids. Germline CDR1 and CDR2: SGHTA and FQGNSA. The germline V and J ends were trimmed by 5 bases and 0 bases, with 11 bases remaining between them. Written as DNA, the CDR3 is TGTGCCAGCAGCCCCGACGGGATCTCTGGAAACACCATATATTTT. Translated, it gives CASSPDGISGNTIYF.

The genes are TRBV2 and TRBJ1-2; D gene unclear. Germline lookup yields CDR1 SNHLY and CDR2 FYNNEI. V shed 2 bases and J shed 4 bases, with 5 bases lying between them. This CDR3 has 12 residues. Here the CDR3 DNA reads TGTGCCAGCAGTGAACATCCCTATGGCTACACCTTC. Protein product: CASSEHPYGYTF.

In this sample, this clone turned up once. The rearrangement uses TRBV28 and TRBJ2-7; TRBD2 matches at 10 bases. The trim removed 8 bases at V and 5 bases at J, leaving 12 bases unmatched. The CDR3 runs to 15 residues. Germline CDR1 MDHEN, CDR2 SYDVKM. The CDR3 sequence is CASALWSGGADEQYF. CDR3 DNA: TGTGCCAGCGCTCTGTGGAGCGGGGGGGCCGACGAGCAGTACTTC.

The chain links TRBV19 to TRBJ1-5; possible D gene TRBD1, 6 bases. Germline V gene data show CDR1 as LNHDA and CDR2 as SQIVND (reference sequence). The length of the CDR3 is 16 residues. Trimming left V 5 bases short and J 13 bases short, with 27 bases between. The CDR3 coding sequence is TGTGCCAGTAGTTACGGGTTCCGGGACACCCCGATTACGCAGCATTTT. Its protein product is CASSYGFRDTPITQHF. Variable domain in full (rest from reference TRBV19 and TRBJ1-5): DGGITQSPKYLFRKEGQNVTLSCEQNLNHDAMYWYRQDPGQGLRLIYYSQIVNDFQKGDIAEGYSVSREKKESFPLTVTSAQKNPTAFYLCASSYGFRDTPITQHFGDGTRLSIL.

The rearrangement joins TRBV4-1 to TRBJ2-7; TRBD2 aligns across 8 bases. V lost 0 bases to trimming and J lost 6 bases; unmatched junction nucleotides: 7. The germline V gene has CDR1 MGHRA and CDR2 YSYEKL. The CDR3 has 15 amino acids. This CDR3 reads CASSQDPGGGSEQYF. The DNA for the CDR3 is TGCGCCAGCAGCCAAGATCCTGGCGGGGGGTCCGAGCAGTACTTC.

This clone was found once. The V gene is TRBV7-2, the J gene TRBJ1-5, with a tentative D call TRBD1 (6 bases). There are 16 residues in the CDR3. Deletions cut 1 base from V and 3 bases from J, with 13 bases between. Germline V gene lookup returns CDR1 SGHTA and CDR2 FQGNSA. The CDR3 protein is CASSLDGTGHNQPQHF. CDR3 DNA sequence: TGTGCCAGCAGCTTAGATGGAACAGGGCACAATCAGCCCCAGCATTTT.

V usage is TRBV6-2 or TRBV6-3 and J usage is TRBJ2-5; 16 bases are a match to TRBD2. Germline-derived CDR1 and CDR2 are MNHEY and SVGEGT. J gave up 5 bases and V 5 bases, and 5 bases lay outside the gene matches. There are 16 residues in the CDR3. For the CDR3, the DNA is TGTGCCAGCAGTCAGGGACTAGCGGGAGGGCCGGAGACCCAGTACTTC. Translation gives CASSQGLAGGPETQYF.

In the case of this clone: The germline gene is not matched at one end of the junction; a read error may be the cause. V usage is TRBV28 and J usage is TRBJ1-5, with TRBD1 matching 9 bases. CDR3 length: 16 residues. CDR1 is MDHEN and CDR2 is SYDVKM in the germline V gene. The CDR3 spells CASSLRGQGSIQPQHF. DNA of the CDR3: TGTGCCAGCAGTTTAAGGGGACAGGGTAGCATTCAGCCCCAGCATTTT. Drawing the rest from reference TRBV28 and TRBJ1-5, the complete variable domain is DVKVTQSSRYLVKRTGEKVFLECVQDMDHENMFWYRQDPGLGLRLIYFSYDVKMKEKGDIPEGYSVSREKKERFSLILESASTNQTSMYLCASSLRGQGSIQPQHFGDGTRLSIL.

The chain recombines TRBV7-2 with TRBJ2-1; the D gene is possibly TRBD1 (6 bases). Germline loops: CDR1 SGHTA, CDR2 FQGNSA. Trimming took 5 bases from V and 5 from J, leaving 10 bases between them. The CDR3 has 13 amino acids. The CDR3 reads CASSAGTNNEQFF. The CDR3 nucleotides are TGTGCCAGCAGCGCCGGGACAAACAATGAGCAGTTCTTC.